This T cell receptor (beta chain) was sequenced during a study of beta chain features in type 1 diabetes. Study-level points and caveats: Since sequencing was performed on cDNA, cells with high TCR expression could be over-represented. In comparison with healthy donors, patients had naive, central memory and Treg TCRB repertoires that appeared more similar. Moderate but significant shortening of TCRB CDR3s was recorded in all four CD4+ subsets from Type 1 diabetes patients.

The CDR3 runs 14 residues. The V gene's germline CDR1 is SGHRS and CDR2 YFSETQ. The V end lost 2 bases, the J end lost 6 bases, and 14 bases lay between the germline ends. This clone was counted between two and nine times. Antigen specificity is unknown. Sorting of CD4+ naive, central memory, regulatory and stem cell-like memory cells was performed via CD45RO/CCR7/CD25/CD127/CD95/CD27. Sequencing targeted expressed TCRB transcripts, as all isolated RNA had been reverse transcribed. Profiling relied on immunoSEQ multiplex PCR, and the TCRdb table lists in-frame clones only, not all of them. Here the sample spans hundreds of thousands of clones, about 14% being singletons.

Sequencing input: naive CD4+ T cells from blood. J is TRBJ1-2 and V is TRBV5-1; maybe TRBD1 (5 bases). This receptor was obtained from a man between 18 and 29 years old with type 1 diabetes. The CDR3 loop is CASSFGTPSNGYTF. The CDR3 DNA reads TGCGCCAGCAGCTTCGGGACCCCAAGTAATGGCTACACCTTC.